The 24 T cell receptor beta chains given below trace back to one sample, sequenced in a study of cytomegalovirus exposure and HLA in healthy donors. The PCR was carried out with 60 Vbeta primers and 13 Jbeta primers. Generated by immunoSEQ multiplex PCR, the TCRdb table keeps only in-frame clones and is missing some. This repertoire shows more than 85,000 clones, under 80% found once; its top ten account for roughly a tenth. Sequencing was carried out using PBMCs. Receptors were obtained from a man aged 25 to 40 in good health and CMV-seropositive.

The V gene is TRBV10-3, the J gene TRBJ1-6; a weak D match, TRBD1 (5 bases). Germline lookup yields CDR1 ENHRY and CDR2 SYGVKD. The length of the CDR3 is 14 residues. V was shortened by 4 bases and J by 7 bases, with 11 bases between the two germline ends. In nucleotides, the CDR3 is TGTGCCATCAGTGGTAGACAGTCAAATTCACCCCTCCACTTT. It translates to CAISGRQSNSPLHF.

The V and J genes are TRBV7-9 and TRBJ2-7; 9 bases line up with TRBD2. The length of the CDR3 is 15 residues. CDR1 and CDR2 (germline): SEHNR, FQNEAQ (reference sequence). Trimming took 3 bases from V and 2 from J; bases not matched to a gene: 5. The CDR3 DNA sequence: TGTGCCAGCAGCTTCGCGGGGGGGGAGCCCTACGAGCAGTACTTC. Its translation is CASSFAGGEPYEQYF.

On this clone: One end of the junction is discordant with germline, which a read error may explain. V and J are TRBV7-9 and TRBJ1-2; 10 bases map to TRBD1. Germline values: CDR1 SEHNR, CDR2 FQNEAQ (reference sequence). The CDR3 loop spans 16 amino acids. CDR3 coding DNA: TGTTCCAGCAGCTTAGACCCGGGACAGGGGATTAATGGCTACACCTTC. This sequence encodes CSSSLDPGQGINGYTF.

V usage is TRBV6-4 and J usage is TRBJ2-5; 7 bases map to TRBD1. Germline V gives CDR1 MRHNA, CDR2 SNTAGT. The CDR3 runs to 16 residues. V shed 10 bases and J 1 base; nucleotides not matched to a gene: 15. The CDR3 region is CANSPGTAPFQETQYF. The DNA for the CDR3 is TGTGCCAACAGCCCCGGGACAGCACCCTTCCAAGAGACCCAGTACTTC.

V usage is TRBV5-1 and J usage is TRBJ2-2; maybe TRBD2 (6 bases). The CDR3 extends over 14 amino acids. Trimming stripped 4 bases from V and 7 bases from J, with 14 bases between. CDR1 and CDR2 (germline): SGHRS, YFSETQ. The CDR3 protein is CASSPGTPVGELFF. Here the CDR3 DNA reads TGCGCCAGCAGCCCCGGGACTCCTGTCGGGGAGCTGTTTTTT.

The genes are TRBV10-3 and TRBJ1-5; a possible D gene is TRBD1 (5 bases). The CDR3 is 14 amino acids. V was trimmed by 3 bases and J by 0 bases, leaving 6 bases between them. Germline V gives CDR1 ENHRY, CDR2 SYGVKD. CDR3 sequence reads: CAISDRASNQPQHF. The CDR3 DNA is TGTGCCATCAGTGACAGGGCTAGCAATCAGCCCCAGCATTTT.

The CDR3 DNA reads TGTGCCAGTAGACCTCCCGGCGGTTATGGCTACACCTTC. It specifies CASRPPGGYGYTF. The chain is built from TRBV19 and TRBJ1-2; D not resolved. In germline, CDR1 is LNHDA, CDR2 SQIVND (reference sequence). V dropped 6 bases and J dropped 5 bases, with 13 bases sitting between them. The CDR3 spans 13 residues.

This chain links TRBV4-1 with TRBJ2-5; 11 bases map to TRBD2. J gave up 1 base and V 4 bases, and 5 bases lay outside the gene matches. CDR3 length: 16 residues. CDR1 and CDR2 from the germline V gene are MGHRA and YSYEKL. CDR3 sequence reads: CASSRGLADSQETQYF. CDR3 nucleotide sequence: TGCGCCAGCAGCCGGGGACTAGCGGACTCCCAAGAGACCCAGTACTTC.

The chain combines TRBV15 with TRBJ2-5; 11 bases are a match to TRBD2. Germline V gene data show CDR1 as LNHNV and CDR2 as YYDKDF (reference sequence). V was pared by 3 bases and J by 4 bases, with 7 bases of the junction left unmatched. The CDR3 extends over 16 amino acids. This chain's CDR3 is CATSSLASGGSETQYF. The CDR3, as DNA: TGTGCCACCAGCAGTCTAGCTAGCGGGGGGTCAGAGACCCAGTACTTC.

In DNA, the CDR3 is TGTGCCAGCAGCTTAGGACTAGCGGGGGAGACAGATACGCAGTATTTT. This sequence encodes CASSLGLAGETDTQYF. This chain joins TRBV11-2 and TRBJ2-3; the match to TRBD2 covers 12 bases. The CDR3 covers 16 residues. Trimming cost V 1 base and J 3 bases; bases outside gene matches: 2. Per germline, CDR1 SGHAT and CDR2 FQNNGV.

This chain links TRBV5-4 with TRBJ2-1, with D tentatively TRBD2 (6 bases). This CDR3 is built from 15 residues. Germline CDR1 is SGHNT and CDR2 is YYREEE (reference sequence). The V end lost 1 base, the J end lost 7 bases, and 15 bases lay between the germline ends. The CDR3: CASSLRDSPKNEQFF. The CDR3, as DNA: TGTGCCAGCAGCTTGCGGGACTCTCCAAAGAATGAGCAGTTCTTC.

The chain uses TRBV11-3 and TRBJ2-7; perhaps TRBD2 as D (6 bases). Germline values: CDR1 SGHNT, CDR2 YENEEA. V gave up 1 base and J gave up 4 bases, with 17 bases separating them. The CDR3 runs to 16 residues. CDR3 region: CASSLGSGLLGYEQYF. Here the CDR3 DNA reads TGTGCCAGCAGCTTAGGCTCGGGACTCCTTGGTTACGAGCAGTACTTC.

The chain couples TRBV19 to TRBJ2-1; 9 bases fit TRBD2. Germline loops: CDR1 LNHDA, CDR2 SQIVND (reference sequence). The CDR3 runs to 16 residues. J lost 4 bases, V lost 3 bases, and 7 bases had no gene match. The CDR3 DNA reads TGTGCCAGTAGTATCGGCCTAGCGGGACCATACAATGAGCAGTTCTTC. Its protein is CASSIGLAGPYNEQFF.

This chain uses TRBV2 with TRBJ1-2; a possible D gene is TRBD1 (5 bases). CDR3 length equals 12 residues. V was clipped by 4 bases and J by 3 bases, with 6 bases between them. Germline V gives CDR1 SNHLY, CDR2 FYNNEI. This chain's CDR3 is CASSGRDYGYTF. As DNA, the CDR3 is TGTGCCAGCAGTGGCAGGGACTATGGCTACACCTTC.

The chain is built from TRBV7-9 and TRBJ2-1; 8 bases line up with TRBD2. This CDR3 has 13 residues. J gave up 8 bases and V 5 bases, and 5 bases lay outside the gene matches. Germline V gene data show CDR1 as SEHNR and CDR2 as FQNEAQ (reference sequence). The CDR3: CASSRGLVYEQFF. CDR3 coding DNA: TGTGCCAGCAGCAGGGGACTAGTCTATGAGCAGTTCTTC.

Of note for this clone: Sequence at one end of the junction differs from germline and may be a read error. The sample carries other DNA sequences with the same CDR3. The chain uses TRBV18 and TRBJ2-7; TRBD1 matches at 7 bases. CDR3 size: 15 residues. Germline V gene sequence: CDR1 KGHSH, CDR2 LQKENI. CDR3 DNA: TGTGCCAGCTCCCCAAGACAGGGAAACTCCTACGAGCAGTACTTT. Translating gives CASSPRQGNSYEQYF.

This clone was found a few times. The chain couples TRBV25-1 to TRBJ1-3; 10 nucleotides align to TRBD1. The CDR3 spans 14 residues. The germline gives CDR1 MGHDK, CDR2 SYGVNS. V lost 4 bases to trimming and J lost 8 bases; unmatched junction nucleotides: 5. The CDR3, as DNA: TGTGCCAGCAGTGTCCGGGACAGGGGACACACCATATATTTT. This codes for CASSVRDRGHTIYF. Full variable domain (missing parts from reference TRBV25-1 and TRBJ1-3): EADIYQTPRYLVIGTGKKITLECSQTMGHDKMYWYQQDPGMELHLIHYSYGVNSTEKGDLSSESTVSRIRTEHFPLTLESARPSHTSQYLCASSVRDRGHTIYFGEGSWLTVV.

The chain recombines TRBV14 with TRBJ2-2, with D tentatively TRBD2 (5 bases). Germline V gives CDR1 SGHDN, CDR2 FVKESK. V lost 7 bases and J 5 bases, leaving 11 bases between the germline ends. The CDR3 has 13 amino acids. In nucleotides, the CDR3 is TGTGCCAGCATGTGGTCGGGAACCGGGGAGCTGTTTTTT. This codes for CASMWSGTGELFF.

The chain combines TRBV18 with TRBJ1-1, with TRBD1 identical over 9 bases. The CDR3 length is 16 residues. J was trimmed by 4 bases and V by 0 bases; bases with no gene match: 6. The germline V gene has CDR1 KGHSH and CDR2 LQKENI. CDR3: CASSPPGTGFGTEAFF. In DNA, the CDR3 is TGTGCCAGCTCACCACCGGGGACAGGGTTCGGCACTGAAGCTTTCTTT.

The chain links TRBV1 to TRBJ2-1; TRBD2 reflects the table's D call only, with no check against the DNA. TRBV1 has pseudogene status. The CDR3 is 15 amino acids. The CDR3 DNA reads TGCACCAGCAGCCCACCGGGACTCGCTTACAATGAGCAGTTCTTC. It translates to CTSSPPGLAYNEQFF.

V usage is TRBV4-1 and J usage is TRBJ1-3, with TRBD1 identical over 8 bases. This CDR3 region has 18 residues. The V segment lost 1 base and the J segment 1 base; nucleotides outside the gene matches: 9. Germline values: CDR1 MGHRA, CDR2 YSYEKL. For the CDR3, the DNA is TGCGCCAGCAGCCAAGGGTCAGGACAGGGAGCGTCTGGAAACACCATATATTTT. It is translated as CASSQGSGQGASGNTIYF.

This clone was seen only a few times. The chain joins TRBV4-1 to TRBJ2-3, with 8 bases identical to TRBD2. Looked up from germline, CDR1 is MGHRA and CDR2 is YSYEKL. The CDR3 has 17 amino acids. J gave up 6 bases and V 5 bases, and 16 bases lay outside the gene matches. CDR3 in amino acids: CASSTPRLPGGPDTQYF. The CDR3 DNA reads as TGCGCCAGCAGCACACCAAGGCTTCCGGGGGGGCCGGATACGCAGTATTTT.

In this sample, this clone turned up once. This chain links TRBV19 with TRBJ2-1; 7 bases match TRBD2. After removal of 2 bases from V and 7 bases from J, the junction contained 5 bases not matched to a gene. This CDR3 spans 14 amino acids. CDR1 LNHDA and CDR2 SQIVND come from the germline V gene (reference sequence). Here the CDR3 DNA reads TGTGCCAGTAGTATACGCGGGGGTTTAAATGAGCAGTTCTTC. It yields the protein CASSIRGGLNEQFF.

The chain couples TRBV10-3 to TRBJ2-3; D gene unclear. V was clipped by 2 bases and J by 3 bases, with 12 bases between them. This CDR3 comprises 15 residues. In germline, CDR1 is ENHRY, CDR2 SYGVKD. The CDR3 spells CAISEAVLVTDTQYF. CDR3 coding DNA: TGTGCCATCAGTGAGGCGGTTTTAGTGACAGATACGCAGTATTTT.